The present TCR beta chain was sequenced within a study of T cell responses to AZD1222 COVID-19 vaccine. A remark on this clone: Its specificity is not known.

The data were produced by immunoSEQ multiplex PCR, yet TCRdb's version contains in-frame clones alone and is incomplete. Here the sample spans about 180,000 clones, around 88% being singletons. General observations from the study: Donors skewed white British and female; clonal diversity was possibly underestimated. Nearly half of the spike-specific TCRs reportedly recognize variant regions that carry no mutations.

The trim removed 5 bases at V and 0 bases at J, leaving 6 bases unmatched. The CDR3 is 16 amino acids. Per germline, CDR1 MDHEN and CDR2 SYDVKM. The TCR comes from an adult who received the AZD1222 COVID-19 vaccine. Sequenced here: peripheral blood, sampled 28 days after the second AZD1222 dose. The chain is built from TRBV28 and TRBJ1-5; the match to TRBD1 covers 8 bases. The CDR3 DNA is TGTGCCAGCAGTCCAAGACAGGGGAATAGCAATCAGCCCCAGCATTTT. It is translated as CASSPRQGNSNQPQHF.